These T cell receptor beta chains were read from a single sample in a study of cytomegalovirus exposure and HLA in healthy donors. Sequencing was performed with immunoSEQ multiplex PCR; in TCRdb, only in-frame clones are kept and a portion is missing. The sample carries about 190,000 clones, 60% to 80% recorded once. The sample was PBMCs. All receptors derive from a woman aged 18 to 35 in good health and CMV-seronegative. The CDR3 runs from the conserved cysteine through the conserved F or W. Fields, in order: clone size, J gene, V gene, CDR3 protein. Only part of the rows carry a size: once, few, many, or a class if the clone is expanded.

.	TRBJ1-6	TRBV28	CAASSRRSPLHF
few	TRBJ2-3	TRBV2	CARSSSFDLAGTQYF
.	TRBJ2-1	TRBV11-3	CASSLDDSRGYNEQFF
.	TRBJ1-1	TRBV29-1	CSVHRGGDTEAFF
few	TRBJ2-5	TRBV28	CASSLETGVKTQYF
.	TRBJ2-7	TRBV5-6	CASSFYPGYEQYF
.	TRBJ1-6	TRBV4-3	CASSQEVGANNSPLHF
.	TRBJ2-2	TRBV25-1	CASSEYGRGDGELFF
.	TRBJ2-7	TRBV2	CASKGQGAYEQYF
.	TRBJ2-7	TRBV4-1	CASSQVLSGDPSYEQYF
.	TRBJ2-2	TRBV19	CASSIRTNTGELFF
.	TRBJ1-4	TRBV28	CASRSWQGNEKLFF
.	TRBJ1-1	TRBV6-5	CASSYFGTGNTEAFF
.	TRBJ2-3	TRBV19	CASSEMALGTLDTQYF
.	TRBJ1-5	TRBV7-8	CASSLAMERGNQPQHF
.	TRBJ1-2	TRBV9	CASRGTFDRNYGYTF
.	TRBJ1-2	TRBV5-1	CASRPDSYGYTF
.	TRBJ2-3	TRBV4-3	CASSQDLAGGPDTQYF
.	TRBJ2-7	TRBV23-1	CASSQSDRGAYEQYF
.	TRBJ1-6	TRBV15	CATSRDNKRVSPLHF
few	TRBJ1-2	TRBV5-4	CASSPPAGQANYGYTF
.	TRBJ1-1	TRBV19	CASSTLQGRDTEAFF
.	TRBJ2-7	TRBV9	CASSVEGTSAEQYF
.	TRBJ2-3	TRBV7-2	CASSQRLAGRTDTQYF
.	TRBJ2-7	TRBV4-3	CASSQELRLAGATYEQYF
.	TRBJ2-7	TRBV5-6	CASSLFPGTGGYEQYF
.	TRBJ1-1	TRBV6-1	CASSARDSSNTEAFF
.	TRBJ2-3	TRBV28	CASIFSPGLAASTDTQYF
.	TRBJ1-1	TRBV7-9	CASSLGVSTEAFF
.	TRBJ2-1	TRBV28	CASSPQYSPYNEQFF
.	TRBJ1-6	TRBV7-3	CASSSDRGRSPLHF
.	TRBJ1-5	TRBV10-3	CAISNLSLSNQPQHF
.	TRBJ2-1	TRBV7-3	CASRPTSGPNNEQFF
.	TRBJ2-1	TRBV7-3	CASSPDPLAGVGNEQFF
.	TRBJ2-5	TRBV4-1	CASSQVPSGGALETQYF
.	TRBJ2-7	TRBV2	CASSVEVAGGFEQYF
few	TRBJ2-7	TRBV7-9	CASSLDRVAAEQYF
.	TRBJ2-7	TRBV7-2	CASSPGTGPYEQYF
.	TRBJ1-5	TRBV7-6	CASSLTVNQPQHF
.	TRBJ1-5	TRBV19	CASSPFPGQGGVGNQPQHF
.	TRBJ2-2	TRBV7-2	CASSIRGLGTGELFF
.	TRBJ2-7	TRBV25-1	CASSEEDSSYEQYF
.	TRBJ2-5	TRBV20-1	CSASHETQYF
.	TRBJ1-2	TRBV28	CASSLYGQGNIYGYTF
.	TRBJ2-7	TRBV4-1	CASSPRLAGLGPYEQYF
.	TRBJ2-5	TRBV11-2	CASSLFGGGAQETQYF
.	TRBJ2-1	TRBV11-2	CASSSDSGTNSYNEQFF
.	TRBJ2-7	TRBV27	CASSWGTAYEQYF
.	TRBJ1-2	TRBV10-2	CASGTGGEGYGYTF
.	TRBJ1-1	TRBV6-1	CASSELAGRGEAFF
few	TRBJ1-1	TRBV5-1	CASSGDTEAFF
.	TRBJ2-1	TRBV4-3	CASSQDSSYNEQFF
.	TRBJ2-7	TRBV7-2	CASSSLYGISYEQYF
.	TRBJ2-3	TRBV4-1	CASARDSPPNTQYF
.	TRBJ2-7	TRBV6-5	CASSAGTGRHEQYF
.	TRBJ2-4	TRBV19	CASPYYPMGKNIQYF
.	TRBJ1-5	TRBV7-2	CASSPGTGMNQPQHF
.	TRBJ2-2	TRBV7-9	CASSPLAGGNTGELFF
.	TRBJ1-5	TRBV27	CASRWTGDQPQHF
.	TRBJ2-7	TRBV29-1	CSVVLAGLSYEQYF